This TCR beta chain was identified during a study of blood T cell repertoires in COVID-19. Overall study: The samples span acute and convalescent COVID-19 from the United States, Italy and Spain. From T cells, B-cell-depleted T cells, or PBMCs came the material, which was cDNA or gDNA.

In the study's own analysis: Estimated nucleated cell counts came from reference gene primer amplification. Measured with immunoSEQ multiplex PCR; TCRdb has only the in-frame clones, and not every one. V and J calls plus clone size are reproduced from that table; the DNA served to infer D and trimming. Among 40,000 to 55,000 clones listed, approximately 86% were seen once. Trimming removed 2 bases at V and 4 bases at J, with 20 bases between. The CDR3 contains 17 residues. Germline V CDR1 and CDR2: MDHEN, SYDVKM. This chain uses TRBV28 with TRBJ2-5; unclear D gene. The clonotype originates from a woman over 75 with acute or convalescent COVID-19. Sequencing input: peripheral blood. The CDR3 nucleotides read TGTGCCAGCAGTTTACCAGTTCAGGAAGGAAGTCGAGAGACCCAGTACTTC. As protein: CASSLPVQEGSRETQYF.